The present TCR beta chain was sequenced within a study of early T cells in non-severe SARS-CoV-2 infection. Looking at the study overall: Chains were not paired, and sequencing was done on bulk RNA from unsorted whole blood.

The CDR3 is 15 amino acids. Trimming cost V 5 bases and J 9 bases, with 22 bases left between them. TCRdb re-analysed the 5' RACE reads in MiXCR, keeping a single row per CDR3 protein. The repertoire holds about 69,000 distinct CDR3 sequences, with over 3.5% as singletons. This clonotype was picked up a small number of times. This receptor was obtained from an adult who was a healthcare worker with PCR-confirmed SARS-CoV-2 infection or an uninfected control (not recorded which). The donor label of this sample is uncertain. The sample here was whole blood, taken at baseline. The J gene is TRBJ1-2, the V gene TRBV12-3 or TRBV12-4; D gene unclear. This CDR3 is CASSPQLGRRYSYTF. The CDR3 nucleotides read TGTGCCAGCAGTCCCCAACTCGGCAGGCGGTATAGCTACACCTTC.